This entry concerns a single T cell receptor (beta chain). This entry is derived from a study of neurological immune-mediated disorders. Looked up from germline, CDR1 is DFQATT and CDR2 is SNEGSKA (reference sequence). The CDR3 covers 11 residues. The V and J ends lost 7 bases and 4 bases, in that order; junction bases with no gene match: 2. Some 1 million sorted CD4+ or CD8+ T cells made each library. Synthesis of cDNA used 5'RACE (with 10-nucleotide random UMIs). A single run covered 15-18 subjects with over 160 million TCR-beta sequences. TCRdb redid the calling of the 5' RACE reads with MiXCR, one entry per CDR3 protein. The data show about 19,000 distinct CDR3 sequences, approximately 7.9% seen once.

This sequence joins TRBV20-1 and TRBJ2-7, with 9 bases lining up with TRBD1. The receptor was isolated from a woman in her thirties with HTLV-1-associated myelopathy (HAM/TSP). Input material: CD8+ T cells from blood. Here the CDR3 DNA reads TGCAGTGACGGACAGGGGTACGAGCAGTACTTC. This codes for CSDGQGYEQYF.